This TCR beta chain is drawn from a study of blood T cell repertoires in COVID-19. Study-level background: Sample material is recorded as cDNA or gDNA derived from T cells, B-cell-depleted T cells, or PBMCs.

The CDR3 sequence is 16 residues long. The germline gives CDR1 LNHDA, CDR2 SQIVND (reference sequence). V lost 3 bases to trimming and J lost 1 base; unmatched junction nucleotides: 4. The protocol was immunoSEQ multiplex PCR, while the TCRdb copy is restricted to in-frame clones and leaves out a portion. The sample lists approximately 50,000 clones; roughly nine tenths were seen once. The rearrangement links TRBV19 to TRBJ1-5; 9 nucleotides match TRBD1. Sequenced: peripheral blood. This TCR was sampled from a human donor in a cohort sampled during active COVID-19. DNA for the CDR3: TGTGCCAGTAGTATCTTGGGGACAGGGAGCAATCAGCCCCAGCATTTT. Translated: CASSILGTGSNQPQHF.